This TCR beta chain is from a study of cytotoxic CD8 clonotypes in ibrutinib-treated CLL. Overall study: Recorded responses included around 24 partial and 2 complete; following median approximately six years, approximately 14 stayed remitted and roughly 12 progressed.

The protocol was immunoSEQ multiplex PCR, while the TCRdb copy is restricted to in-frame clones and leaves out a portion. Of some 85,000 clones listed, approximately 80% were seen once; the top ten hold about 26%. With regard to this clone: Its antigen is undetermined.

General observations from the study: Elevated clonality accompanied ibrutinib response, with a return toward baseline values at progression. The study found baseline clonality above age-matched healthy donors, tracking circulating CD8+ T-cell counts.

The CDR3 runs to 15 residues. Germline assignment: CDR1 SGHRS and CDR2 YFSETQ. J gave up 6 bases and V 4 bases, and 7 bases lay outside the gene matches. V usage is TRBV5-1 and J usage is TRBJ1-6; 7 positions match TRBD1. The sequences come from PBMCs, collected after 24 months of ibrutinib treatment. The TCR was taken from a human donor with chronic lymphocytic leukemia. The CDR3 sequence is CASSTDRPINSPLHF. The CDR3 DNA reads TGCGCCAGCAGCACGGACAGGCCCATTAATTCACCCCTCCACTTT.